The following is a T cell receptor beta chain sequence with its context. Its antigen is still unknown. These data come from a study of cytomegalovirus exposure and HLA in healthy donors. Regarding the study as a whole: Among the CMV-associated chains, a few were confirmed in vitro as specific for CMV antigens. With later analysis, a missense DCLRE1C variant became linked to TCR beta V- and J-gene trimming.

This PCR relied on a set of 60 Vbeta primers and 13 Jbeta primers. Measured with immunoSEQ multiplex PCR; TCRdb has only the in-frame clones, and not every one. The table has 120,000 or so clones, over 65% seen once; the top ten hold around 20%. The CDR3 spans 17 residues. Germline CDR1 and CDR2: SGHDT and YYEEEE. The junction had 9 bases not matched to a gene; V was cut back by 3 bases and J by 4 bases. The V gene is TRBV5-6, the J gene TRBJ2-1; TRBD1 matches at 11 bases. The material sequenced was PBMCs. This TCR derives from a man between 18 and 29 years old in good health and CMV-seropositive. The CDR3 nucleotides are TGTGCCAGCAGCTCCGGGACAGGGGGATTTGGGTACAATGAGCAGTTCTTC. Translating gives CASSSGTGGFGYNEQFF.